This TCR beta chain was found in a study of T cell responses to AZD1222 COVID-19 vaccine. Regarding the study as a whole: Increased Spike-specific TCR breadth and depth were observed after two AZD1222 doses. The sample set comprised mostly white British donors with more females, and clonal diversity was possibly underestimated. Baseline serology detected seropositivity in only six AZD1222 recipients. Repertoire collection took place solely once the T cell response had peaked.

This CDR3 region has 15 residues. The V gene lost 1 base and the J gene lost 5 bases, with 12 bases spanning the gap. Germline V CDR1 and CDR2: LGHDT, YNNKEL (reference sequence). A few counts support this clone. No antigen is known for it. Clones were sequenced by immunoSEQ multiplex PCR, and TCRdb holds only the in-frame ones, with some missing. This repertoire shows 140,000 to 150,000 clones, 85% to 95% found once; its top ten account for roughly 12%. This specimen was peripheral blood, taken after recovery from COVID-19. This TCR derives from an adult who had recovered from COVID-19. The V call is TRBV3-1 (or the pseudogene TRBV3-2), the J call TRBJ1-3; D gene unclear. The CDR3 coding sequence is TGTGCCAGCAGCCAAGTTGAGGGTTTTAGAAACACCATATATTTT. It translates to CASSQVEGFRNTIYF.